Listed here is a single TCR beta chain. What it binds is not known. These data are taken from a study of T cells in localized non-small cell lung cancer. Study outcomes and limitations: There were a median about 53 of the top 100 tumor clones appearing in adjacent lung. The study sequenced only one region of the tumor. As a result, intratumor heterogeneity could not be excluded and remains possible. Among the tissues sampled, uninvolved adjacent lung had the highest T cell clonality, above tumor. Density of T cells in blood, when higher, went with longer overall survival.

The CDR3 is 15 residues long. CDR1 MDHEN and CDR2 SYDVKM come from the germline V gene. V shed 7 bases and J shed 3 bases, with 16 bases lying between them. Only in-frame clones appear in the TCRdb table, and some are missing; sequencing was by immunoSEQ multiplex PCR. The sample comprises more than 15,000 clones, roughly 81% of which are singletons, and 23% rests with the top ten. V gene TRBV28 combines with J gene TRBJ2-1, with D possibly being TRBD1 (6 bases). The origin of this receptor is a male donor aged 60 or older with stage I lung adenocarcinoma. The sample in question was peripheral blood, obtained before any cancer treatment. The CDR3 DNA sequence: TGTGCCAGCACCCGGGACACCTCCGGCTACAATGAGCAGTTCTTC. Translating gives CASTRDTSGYNEQFF.